This T cell receptor (beta chain) derives from a study of T cell changes during pregnancy in multiple sclerosis. Germline CDR1 and CDR2: LGHNA and YNFKEQ. V shed 4 bases, J shed 5 bases, and the junction held 2 bases outside the gene matches. This CDR3 is 15 amino acids long. Some clones are missing from TCRdb's copy, which holds only in-frame ones; the method was immunoSEQ multiplex PCR. Of tens of thousands of clones listed, 90% to 95% were seen once; the top ten hold 1.1% to 1.5%. Specimen: peripheral blood, collected in the second trimester of pregnancy. The TCR comes from a female donor in good health, enrolled as a control in a pregnancy study. The V and J genes are TRBV4-2 and TRBJ2-1, with TRBD2 matching 13 bases. Here the CDR3 DNA reads TGTGCCAGCAGCCCCGGGACTAGCGGGAACAATGAGCAGTTCTTC. Encoded protein: CASSPGTSGNNEQFF.